These 18 T cell receptor beta chains were all obtained from the same sample, sequenced in a study of T cells in Graves' hyperthyroidism and ophthalmopathy. RNA transcripts gave rise to amplified TCR beta CDR3 regions. When the TCR CDR3 underwent first-round RT-PCR, the HTBI primer set was used. TCRdb redid the calling of the multiplex PCR reads with MiXCR, one entry per CDR3 protein. The table includes 470,000 or so distinct CDR3 sequences, around 20% detected once. The specimen was blood. All receptors derive from a man between 18 and 29 years old with Graves' hyperthyroidism.

This clonotype was seen at least ten times. The rearrangement joins TRBV28 to TRBJ1-1; unclear D gene. Trimming took off 7 bases at V and 4 bases at J, with 13 bases between the two ends. The length of the CDR3 is 13 residues. Germline V CDR1 and CDR2: MDHEN, SYDVKM. The chain's CDR3 is CASTPTGGTEAFF. The CDR3 coding sequence is TGTGCCAGCACCCCGACCGGTGGCACTGAAGCTTTCTTT.

This clonotype has a count of ten or more. This chain connects TRBV12-3 or TRBV12-4 to TRBJ2-5, with D uncertain. The length of the CDR3 is 14 residues. Trimming stripped 7 bases from V and 7 bases from J, with 19 bases between. CDR3 sequence (DNA): TGTGCCAGCACCTTGCAGGTTGGGCATGGGACCCAGTACTTC. Translated, it gives CASTLQVGHGTQYF.

This clonotype was recorded at least ten times. This chain joins TRBV14 and TRBJ2-2; D tentatively fits TRBD1 or TRBD2 (5 bases each). CDR1 SGHDN and CDR2 FVKESK come from the germline V gene. The CDR3 contains 19 residues. V dropped 3 bases and J dropped 0 bases, with 20 bases sitting between them. The CDR3 DNA reads as TGTGCCAGCAGCCACTTAAGGTCAGGGACCCTTTCGAACACCGGGGAGCTGTTTTTT. Encoded protein: CASSHLRSGTLSNTGELFF.

Ten or more counts support this clonotype. The gene calls are TRBV2 and TRBJ1-2; 9 bases line up with TRBD1. The CDR3 totals 14 residues. J lost 8 bases, V lost 6 bases, and 10 bases had no gene match. Per germline, CDR1 SNHLY and CDR2 FYNNEI. For the CDR3, the DNA is TGTGCCAGCAGCACCGGGACAGGGAGTTGGGGCTACACCTTC. Translated, it gives CASSTGTGSWGYTF.

V and J are TRBV12-3 or TRBV12-4 and TRBJ2-7; the D is unclear. V was pared by 6 bases and J by 6 bases, with 15 bases between. The CDR3 covers 13 residues. This CDR3 is CASRTNGQREQYF. CDR3 DNA sequence: TGTGCCAGCAGAACCAACGGGCAGCGCGAGCAGTACTTC.

Comment on this clonotype: This may be a read error: a much more frequent sequence differs by one nucleotide. The chain couples TRBV10-3 to TRBJ1-1; the D is unclear. There are 12 residues in the CDR3. Germline CDR1 is ENHRY and CDR2 is SYGVKD. CDR3 residues: CAIGDTVAEAVF. In nucleotides, the CDR3 is TGTGCCATCGGAGACACCGTCGCTGAAGCTGTCTTT.

This clonotype appeared many times. The V gene is TRBV11-2, the J gene TRBJ1-1; TRBD1 matches 10 bases. The V and J ends lost 5 bases and 2 bases, in that order; junction bases with no gene match: 11. The CDR3 is 17 amino acids. The germline CDR1 and CDR2 sequences are SGHAT and FQNNGV. CDR3 bases: TGTGCCAGCAGCCCAGATCTGGGACAGGGGAGTAACACTGAAGCTTTCTTT. Protein sequence: CASSPDLGQGSNTEAFF.

This clonotype was seen many times. The chain carries TRBV29-1 and TRBJ1-5; D is unclear. Trimming took 0 bases from V and 7 from J, leaving 10 bases between them. This CDR3 has 13 residues. In germline, CDR1 is SQVTM, CDR2 ANQGSEA. This CDR3 reads CSVEEMSGQPQHF. DNA for the CDR3: TGCAGCGTTGAAGAGATGAGCGGGCAGCCCCAGCATTTT.

This clonotype came up many times. The genes are TRBV2 and TRBJ1-2, with D perhaps matching TRBD1 (6 bases). V was clipped by 1 base and J by 6 bases, with 9 bases between them. The CDR3 consists of 13 residues. The germline CDR1 and CDR2 sequences are SNHLY and FYNNEI. CDR3 bases: TGTGCCAGCAGTGAAGGGGCAGGGGATGGCTACACCTTC. Translating it yields CASSEGAGDGYTF. The whole variable domain, remainder taken from reference TRBV2 and TRBJ1-2, is EPEVTQTPSHQVTQMGQEVILRCVPISNHLYFYWYRQILGQKVEFLVSFYNNEISEKSEIFDDQFSVERPDGSNFTLKIRSTKLEDSAMYFCASSEGAGDGYTFGSGTRLTVV.

The table lists this clonotype with many counts. The chain carries TRBV29-1 and TRBJ2-7, with D uncertain. The CDR3 covers 12 residues. Germline loops: CDR1 SQVTM, CDR2 ANQGSEA. Trimming removed 6 bases at V and 1 base at J, with 10 bases between. The CDR3 sequence: CSVSGRSYEQYF. The CDR3 bases are TGCAGCGTCTCGGGCAGATCCTACGAGCAGTACTTC.

This clonotype appeared many times. The chain uses TRBV29-1 and TRBJ1-2; a weak D match, TRBD1 (5 bases). This CDR3 spans 12 amino acids. CDR1 and CDR2 (germline): SQVTM, ANQGSEA. Trimming took off 2 bases at V and 7 bases at J, with 11 bases between the two ends. In nucleotides, the CDR3 is TGCAGCGTTGAAACGGCAGGGAGTGGCTACACCTTC. It is translated as CSVETAGSGYTF.

This clonotype was picked up many times. The CDR3 is CASSLSRGGGAQHF. The CDR3 DNA follows: TGTGCCAGCAGTTTATCCAGGGGCGGAGGGGCCCAGCATTTT. The chain links TRBV12-3 or TRBV12-4 to TRBJ1-5, with a tentative D call TRBD1 (6 bases). V lost 2 bases to trimming and J lost 11 bases, with 16 bases between them. This CDR3 spans 14 amino acids.

This clonotype has at least ten counts. J is TRBJ2-2 and V is TRBV11-2; the D gene is possibly TRBD1 (6 bases). Trimming took 5 bases from V and 4 from J, leaving 11 bases between them. This CDR3 is built from 14 residues. Germline V gene sequence: CDR1 SGHAT, CDR2 FQNNGV. DNA for the CDR3: TGTGCCAGCAGCACAGGACAGTTCACCGGGGAGCTGTTTTTT. This encodes CASSTGQFTGELFF.

This clonotype was observed many times. The chain links TRBV6-5 to TRBJ1-1; D might be TRBD1 (5 bases). Germline values: CDR1 MNHEY, CDR2 SVGAGI. V lost 4 bases and J 1 base, leaving 10 bases between the germline ends. The CDR3 loop spans 14 amino acids. The CDR3 region has the DNA TGTGCCAGCAGTTCGGGGGACGGGAACACTGAAGCTTTCTTT. Amino acid sequence: CASSSGDGNTEAFF.

This clonotype was seen repeatedly, ten times or more. V usage is TRBV3-1 and J usage is TRBJ2-5, with 8 positions matching TRBD1. The CDR3 loop spans 17 amino acids. Germline CDR1 LGHDT, CDR2 YNNKEL (reference sequence). V shed 5 bases, J shed 4 bases, and the junction held 15 bases outside the gene matches. Here the CDR3 reads CASSTLLAGGLGETQYF. As DNA, the CDR3 is TGTGCCAGCAGCACCCTTCTCGCAGGGGGCCTTGGAGAGACCCAGTACTTC.

The chain uses TRBV27 and TRBJ2-7, with a weak D call TRBD1 (6 bases). The germline CDR1 and CDR2 sequences are MNHEY and SMNVEV (reference sequence). This CDR3 has 14 residues. The germline V and J ends were trimmed by 2 bases and 4 bases, with 12 bases remaining between them. The DNA for the CDR3 is TGTGCCAGCAGTTTAAACAGGGAGAGATACGAGCAGTACTTC. This encodes CASSLNRERYEQYF.

The chain couples TRBV12-3 or TRBV12-4 to TRBJ1-5, with D hard to call. The V end lost 0 bases, the J end lost 0 bases, and 6 bases lay between the germline ends. The CDR3 length is 15 residues. The CDR3 region is CASSLAVYSNQPQHF. CDR3 nucleotide sequence: TGTGCCAGCAGTTTAGCCGTTTATAGCAATCAGCCCCAGCATTTT.

This clonotype came up many times. The rearrangement joins TRBV7-2 to TRBJ1-2, with a possible D match to TRBD1 (6 bases). The V and J ends lost 2 bases and 8 bases respectively, with 21 bases between them. This CDR3 region has 16 residues. Germline values: CDR1 SGHTA, CDR2 FQGNSA. CDR3 region: CASSLSIWGGAEGYTF. CDR3 nucleotide sequence: TGTGCCAGCAGCTTAAGTATTTGGGGGGGCGCGGAGGGCTACACCTTC. The full variable domain, with the rest looked up from reference TRBV7-2 and TRBJ1-2, is GAGVSQSPSNKVTEKGKDVELRCDPISGHTALYWYRQSLGQGLEFLIYFQGNSAPDKSGLPSDRFSAERTGGSVSTLTIQRTQQEDSAVYLCASSLSIWGGAEGYTFGSGTRLTVV.